These 19 T cell receptor beta chains originate from one sample sequenced in a study of blood T cells in healthy people across ages. Together with a sample-barcoded 5' primer, a J-beta primer mix was included in a second PCR lasting about 6 to 11 cycles. TCRdb reprocessed the 5' RACE reads with MiXCR, giving one entry per CDR3 protein. Of 700,000 to 900,000 distinct CDR3 sequences listed, under 30% were seen once; the top ten hold 3%. Separately, the same data were catalogued under a study of T cells of mothers and their children.

The sequencing sample was made of blood. Every receptor here comes from a boy younger than 18 in good health.

A note on this clonotype: A read error may explain this, as a much larger clone is one base away. J is TRBJ2-5 and V is TRBV20-1; 9 bases map to TRBD2. Losses at the gene ends were 2 bases for V and 4 bases for J; bases not matched to a gene: 8. In germline, CDR1 is DFQATT, CDR2 SNEGSKA (reference sequence). CDR3 length equals 15 residues. The CDR3 DNA is TGCAGTGCTAGACCTCTAGCGGGGAACCGAGAGACCCAGTACTTC. The encoded protein is CSARPLAGNRETQYF.

This chain connects TRBV5-1 to TRBJ1-2, with D possibly TRBD1 on 5 matching bases. The V end was cut by 7 bases, the J end by 8 bases, with 12 bases between. The germline CDR1 and CDR2 sequences are SGHRS and YFSETQ. The CDR3 has 11 residues. The CDR3 DNA sequence: TGCGCCAGCGGGGGGGAAGGAGGCTACACCTTC. Translating it yields CASGGEGGYTF. Full variable domain (remainder filled in from reference TRBV5-1 and TRBJ1-2): KAGVTQTPRYLIKTRGQQVTLSCSPISGHRSVSWYQQTPGQGLQFLFEYFSETQRNKGNFPGRFSGRQFSNSRSEMNVSTLELGDSALYLCASGGEGGYTFGSGTRLTVV.

J is TRBJ1-1 and V is TRBV7-9; tentatively, D is TRBD1 (6 bases). The CDR3 runs to 14 residues. V gave up 4 bases and J gave up 4 bases, with 13 bases separating them. Germline CDR1 SEHNR, CDR2 FQNEAQ (reference sequence). The CDR3 bases are TGTGCCAGCAGCTCTAACAGGGCCGGCACTGAAGCTTTCTTT. Translation gives CASSSNRAGTEAFF.

The chain joins TRBV12-3 or TRBV12-4 to TRBJ2-3; D remains ambiguous. This CDR3 is 15 amino acids long. V shed 4 bases and J shed 2 bases, with 13 bases lying between them. CDR3 in DNA: TGTGCCAGCAGTTCGGACGGTACAAACACAGATACGCAGTATTTT. This codes for CASSSDGTNTDTQYF.

The rearrangement uses TRBV10-3 and TRBJ1-3; D not certain. This CDR3 region has 13 residues. Germline V gene sequence: CDR1 ENHRY, CDR2 SYGVKD. V was clipped by 8 bases and J by 2 bases, with 10 bases between them. The CDR3 loop is CAIWNQTGNTIYF. CDR3 nucleotide sequence: TGTGCCATCTGGAACCAAACTGGAAACACCATATATTTT.

In DNA form, the CDR3 reads TGTGCCAGCAGTGAAGCGGCGACCCTGGGGGCCGGGGAGCTGTTTTTT. Translation gives CASSEAATLGAGELFF. The chain couples TRBV2 to TRBJ2-2, with D perhaps being TRBD1 or TRBD2 (5 bases each). This CDR3 is built from 16 residues. CDR1 is SNHLY and CDR2 is FYNNEI in the germline V gene. The V gene lost 0 bases and the J gene lost 6 bases, with 14 bases spanning the gap.

This clonotype was recorded a few times. The chain joins TRBV7-8 to TRBJ1-1, with unresolved D. The CDR3 consists of 15 residues. Germline V CDR1 and CDR2: SGHVS, FQNEAQ. The V and J ends lost 1 base and 2 bases respectively, with 11 bases between them. The CDR3 nucleotides are TGTGCCAGCAGCTTAGGGGTAGTAAGTAACACTGAAGCTTTCTTT. It encodes CASSLGVVSNTEAFF.

This clonotype was seen only a few times. The chain recombines TRBV25-1 with TRBJ2-5, with D possibly being TRBD1 or TRBD2 (5 bases each). The germline V gene has CDR1 MGHDK and CDR2 SYGVNS. The CDR3 length is 13 residues. V was pared by 6 bases and J by 5 bases, with 13 bases between. CDR3 protein: CASRLRDGETQYF. The CDR3 coding sequence is TGTGCCAGCAGACTCCGGGACGGGGAGACCCAGTACTTC.

This clonotype was recorded a few times. The junction differs from germline at one of its ends, possibly a read error. J is TRBJ2-1 and V is TRBV7-8; 11 nucleotides line up with TRBD2. This CDR3 is 13 amino acids long. The germline CDR1 and CDR2 sequences are SGHVS and FQNEAQ. The CDR3 is CASSLELAGEKYF. CDR3 coding DNA: TGTGCCAGCAGCTTAGAACTAGCGGGGGAAAAGTACTTC. Filled out from reference TRBV7-8 and TRBJ2-1, the complete variable domain reads GAGVSQSPRYKVAKRGQDVALRCDPISGHVSLFWYQQALGQGPEFLTYFQNEAQLDKSGLPSDRFFAERPEGSVSTLKIQRTQQEDSAVYLCASSLELAGEKYFGPGTRLTVL.

This clonotype has a handful of counts. The chain joins TRBV12-3 or TRBV12-4 to TRBJ2-5; D might be TRBD2 (6 bases). The V end was cut by 4 bases, the J end by 0 bases, with 9 bases between. The length of the CDR3 is 14 residues. CDR3 amino acids: CASSWDSYQETQYF. In DNA form, the CDR3 reads TGTGCCAGCAGTTGGGACTCGTACCAAGAGACCCAGTACTTC.

This clonotype has a handful of counts. The chain links TRBV12-3 or TRBV12-4 to TRBJ1-2; D is undetermined. Trimming stripped 6 bases from V and 8 bases from J, with 13 bases between. This CDR3 is built from 12 residues. Here the CDR3 DNA reads TGTGCCAGCAGCGACGGAGGGCGGGGCTACACCTTC. It is translated as CASSDGGRGYTF.

On this clonotype itself: A read error may account for a junction end that differs from germline. The chain recombines TRBV11-3 with TRBJ2-3, with TRBD2 matching 7 bases. Per germline, CDR1 SGHNT and CDR2 YENEEA. The CDR3 length is 16 residues. CDR3 coding DNA: TGTGCCAGCAGCCCGTCGGCGTCTAGCGGTACAGATGCGCAGTATTTT. It codes for CASSPSASSGTDAQYF.

In this sample, this clonotype turned up a few times. This chain joins TRBV6-1 and TRBJ2-5; D is perhaps TRBD1 (5 bases). The CDR3 runs to 14 residues. V shed 3 bases and J shed 2 bases, with 10 bases lying between them. Germline assignment: CDR1 MNHNS and CDR2 SASEGT. The CDR3 sequence is CASSDRASQETQYF. CDR3 sequence (DNA): TGTGCCAGCAGTGACAGGGCCAGTCAAGAGACCCAGTACTTC.

This CDR3 reads CASSDSRGAGDEQFF. In nucleotides, the CDR3 is TGTGCCAGCAGTGACTCGCGGGGGGCAGGGGATGAGCAGTTCTTC. The V and J genes are TRBV6-4 and TRBJ2-1, with 8 bases matching TRBD2. This CDR3 region has 15 residues. Germline V lookup: CDR1 MRHNA, CDR2 SNTAGT. The ends lost 0 bases at V and 8 bases at J; junction bases unmatched: 6.

This clonotype was counted between two and nine times. CDR3 residues: CASSLYGEGSKTQYF. In DNA form, the CDR3 reads TGTGCCAGTAGTCTCTACGGGGAGGGATCGAAGACCCAGTACTTC. The chain is built from TRBV19 and TRBJ2-5, with 7 bases matching TRBD2. The CDR3 is made up of 15 amino acids. Losses at the gene ends were 5 bases for V and 6 bases for J; bases not matched to a gene: 12. Germline-derived CDR1 and CDR2 are LNHDA and SQIVND (reference sequence).

The gene calls are TRBV25-1 and TRBJ2-5, with a weak D call TRBD1 (5 bases). The CDR3 is made up of 12 amino acids. Germline CDR1 and CDR2: MGHDK and SYGVNS. The V end was cut by 11 bases, the J end by 4 bases, with 14 bases between. The DNA for the CDR3 is TGTGCCTGCAAAGGGGCCGGAGAGACCCAGTACTTC. This encodes CACKGAGETQYF.

A few counts support this clonotype. This sequence joins TRBV19 and TRBJ1-5; D gene ambiguous. The CDR3 covers 15 residues. Trimming left V 3 bases short and J 2 bases short, with 11 bases between. The germline gives CDR1 LNHDA, CDR2 SQIVND (reference sequence). CDR3 DNA sequence: TGTGCCAGTAGTATCGGAGGGTATGGCAATCAGCCCCAGCATTTT. Translation: CASSIGGYGNQPQHF.

This chain links TRBV11-2 with TRBJ2-1, with TRBD1 matching over 8 bases. The ends lost 2 bases at V and 5 bases at J; junction bases unmatched: 11. Germline CDR1 reads SGHAT; CDR2 reads FQNNGV. The CDR3 totals 17 residues. The CDR3 spells CASSLPDRGKKDNEQFF. The CDR3 DNA reads TGTGCCAGCAGCTTACCCGACAGGGGAAAAAAAGACAATGAGCAGTTCTTC.

The chain is built from TRBV11-2 and TRBJ1-2; no definite D call. Trimming removed 0 bases at V and 6 bases at J, with 11 bases between. The CDR3 runs 14 residues. Germline CDR1 reads SGHAT; CDR2 reads FQNNGV. The CDR3 spells CASSLDEGRNGYTF. CDR3 bases: TGTGCCAGCAGCTTAGACGAGGGAAGGAATGGCTACACCTTC.